This TCR beta chain is drawn from a study of blood T cells in healthy people across ages. A second PCR of 7 to 11 cycles used a sample-barcoded 5' primer and a J-beta primer mix. The authors tagged each cDNA molecule using a template-switch adaptor with 12 random nucleotides. Each CDR3 protein is one row after TCRdb ran MiXCR on the 5' RACE reads. Among around 990,000 distinct CDR3 sequences, approximately 25% were seen once, and the ten largest hold around 0.75%. Study outcomes and limitations: Roughly linearly, TCR beta diversity per million T cells fell as age increased.

Turning to this clonotype: Its target is not known.

The same data also went into a second study, on T cells of mothers and their children. As that study records: Extracted RNA, in its entirety, went into cDNA synthesis at roughly 1.5 ug per 15 ul.

Sequencing input: blood. The sequence came from a girl aged 2 to 10 in good health.

CDR3 coding DNA: TGTGCCAGCAGTGGGAGTTGGGAGCAGTACTTC. Translating gives CASSGSWEQYF. The V gene is TRBV25-1, the J gene TRBJ2-5; tentatively, D is TRBD2 (5 bases). CDR3 size: 11 residues. V lost 4 bases and J lost 11, with 11 bases in between. The germline gives CDR1 MGHDK, CDR2 SYGVNS.